This T cell receptor (beta chain) was sequenced for a study of T cells in Graves' hyperthyroidism and ophthalmopathy. Whole-study findings and limits: Prediction of ophthalmopathy progression came a median roughly 6.6 months pre-onset.

Germline V CDR1 and CDR2: DFQATT, SNEGSKA (reference sequence). Unmatched junction bases numbered 8, after V lost 0 bases and J lost 0 bases. The CDR3 extends over 17 amino acids. With duration under 3 months, ophthalmopathy was active: Clinical Activity Score at least 3, NOSPECS at least 4. Investigators excluded patients with uncontrolled infection, other autoimmune disease, pregnancy or lactation. This clonotype came up many times. The antigen is unknown. Amplified TCR beta CDR3 regions derived from RNA transcripts. HTBI primers drove first-round RT-PCR of the TCR CDR3. A single record per CDR3 protein comes from TCRdb applying MiXCR to the multiplex PCR reads. The sample lists fewer than 250,000 distinct CDR3 sequences, around 24% occurring once.

The TCR sequence derives from a woman in her thirties or forties with Graves' ophthalmopathy. The chain combines TRBV20-1 with TRBJ2-7; the match to TRBD2 covers 10 bases. Specimen: blood. CDR3 protein: CSARDPTSGKSSYEQYF. The CDR3 coding sequence is TGCAGTGCTAGAGATCCCACTAGCGGGAAGAGCTCCTACGAGCAGTACTTC.